These T cell receptor beta chains were read from a single sample in a study of blood T cell repertoires in COVID-19. Measured with immunoSEQ multiplex PCR; TCRdb has only the in-frame clones, and not every one. The sample shows some 180,000 clones, 86% of them seen only once. The specimen sequenced was peripheral blood. These receptor sequences come from a man between 65 and 79 years old with active or convalescent COVID-19. CDR3s include the opening cysteine and the closing phenylalanine or tryptophan. The order of the fields is D gene, clone size, J gene, V gene, CDR3 length, CDR3 DNA, CDR3 protein. D genes are given only for firm matches. Clone size is not always given. Where it is, it says once, few, many or a class for expanded clones.

>.|.|TRBJ1-4|TRBV9|14
TGTGCCAGCAGCGTGACAGTTTCTAATGAAAAACTGTTTTTT
CASSVTVSNEKLFF
>TRBD1|once|TRBJ2-7|TRBV15|16
TGTGCCACCAGCAGAGCCCGACCGGGACAGGGGATCGAGCAGTACTTC
CATSRARPGQGIEQYF
>.|.|TRBJ1-1|TRBV12-3/TRBV12-4|13
TGTGCCAGCTTTTGGACAGAAGGCACTGAAGCTTTCTTT
CASFWTEGTEAFF
>.|.|TRBJ1-1|TRBV19|14
TGTGCCAGTAGCCGACTACGGGGTTCCAGGGAAGCTTTCTTT
CASSRLRGSREAFF
>.|.|TRBJ1-2|TRBV2|14
TGTGCCAGAATTGACTTAACGATTGGCTATGGCTACACCTTC
CARIDLTIGYGYTF
>.|.|TRBJ1-5|TRBV7-2|11
TGTGCCAGCAGCCCCGGAGGGCCCCAGCATTTT
CASSPGGPQHF
>.|.|TRBJ2-1|TRBV9|16
TGTGCCAGCAGCGTAGTAGGTAGCGGAGGTTCTGGTGAGCAGTTCTTC
CASSVVGSGGSGEQFF
>TRBD2|.|TRBJ2-7|TRBV6-5|14
TGTGCCAGCAGGACTAGCGGGGGTGACTACGAGCAGTACTTC
CASRTSGGDYEQYF
>.|.|TRBJ1-1|TRBV29-1|13
TGCAGCGCCCTCGGAGACTTGAACACTGAAGCTTTCTTT
CSALGDLNTEAFF
>.|.|TRBJ1-1|TRBV3-1/TRBV3-2|16
TGTGCCAGCAGGTTCGACAGTTGGGGCTCTAACACTGAAGCTTTCTTT
CASRFDSWGSNTEAFF
>TRBD2|.|TRBJ2-7|TRBV7-2|15
TGTGCCAGCAGCCTTGGGACTAGCGGGAGTCGCGAGCAGTACTTC
CASSLGTSGSREQYF
>TRBD1|.|TRBJ1-5|TRBV7-9|15
TGTGCCAGCAGACCGGGACAGGGACATAATCAGCCCCAGCATTTT
CASRPGQGHNQPQHF
>.|.|TRBJ2-1|TRBV5-1|16
TGCGCCAGCAGCTTGGACTCGGGATCCTCCTACAATGAGCAGTTCTTC
CASSLDSGSSYNEQFF
>.|.|TRBJ1-3|TRBV11-2|16
TGTGCCAGCAGCTTAGCCACAGTTACCTCTGGAAACACCATATATTTT
CASSLATVTSGNTIYF
>.|.|TRBJ2-7|TRBV28|13
TGTGCCAGCAGTTTCGGCCAGGGCTACGAGCAGTACTTC
CASSFGQGYEQYF
>.|.|TRBJ1-5|TRBV24-1|15
TGTGCCACCAGTGATAGTGAAGGGGCGCATCAGCCCCAGCATTTT
CATSDSEGAHQPQHF
>TRBD1|.|TRBJ1-3|TRBV19|12
TGTGCCAGTACCCCGACAGGGGGCTCAATATATTTT
CASTPTGGSIYF
>.|.|TRBJ2-1|TRBV7-2|17
TGTGCCAGCAGCTTATTTCAGGAGGTTACTTCCTACAATGAGCAGTTCTTC
CASSLFQEVTSYNEQFF
>.|once|TRBJ2-7|TRBV4-3|16
TGCGCCAGCAGCCAAGATGGAGGGGGGGAGCCCTACGAGCAGTACTTC
CASSQDGGGEPYEQYF
>.|.|TRBJ1-4|TRBV5-5|16
TGTGCCAGCAGCCCTCTGTACAAAGCAACTAATGAAAAACTGTTTTTT
CASSPLYKATNEKLFF
>TRBD1|.|TRBJ1-4|TRBV5-1|14
TGCGCCAGCAGGTTTGGGACAGTCGATGAAAAACTGTTTTTT
CASRFGTVDEKLFF
>TRBD1|.|TRBJ2-2|TRBV4-3|19
TGCGCCAGCAGCCAAGAAAGGAGGACAGGGGGATGGCGGACCGGGGAGCTGTTTTTT
CASSQERRTGGWRTGELFF